A selection of T cell receptor beta chains follows, all from one sample in a study of blood T cell repertoires in COVID-19. Generated by immunoSEQ multiplex PCR, the TCRdb table keeps only in-frame clones and is missing some. The sample includes approximately 100,000 clones, 90% to 95% seen only once; the top ten take roughly 6%. Sequencing was performed on peripheral blood. Source of these receptors: a human donor in a cohort sampled during active COVID-19. CDR3s include the opening cysteine and the closing phenylalanine or tryptophan. D genes are given only for firm matches. Clone size is given for some rows only: seen once, a few or many times, or a class if the clone is expanded.

j_call d_call clone_size v_call cdr3_nt cdr3_aa
TRBJ2-1 TRBD2 - TRBV6-2/TRBV6-3 TGTGCCAGCAGTTTACGAGCGGGAGAGCCCTACAATGAGCAGTTCTTC CASSLRAGEPYNEQFF
TRBJ2-1 TRBD2 once TRBV6-2/TRBV6-3 TGTGCCAGCAGTTACGCGGGAGGGCGGGGAGACAATGAGCAGTTCTTC CASSYAGGRGDNEQFF
TRBJ1-5 - - TRBV19 TGTGCCAGCCAGGGTAATAGCAATCAGCCCCAGCATTTT CASQGNSNQPQHF
TRBJ2-1 - - TRBV7-2 TGTGCCAGCAGCAGGGAGATTCGGGATGAGCAGTTCTTC CASSREIRDEQFF
TRBJ2-5 TRBD2 - TRBV6-1 TGTGCCAGCAGTGAAGCTAGCGGGGGCCAAGAGACCCAGTACTTC CASSEASGGQETQYF
TRBJ1-2 TRBD1 - TRBV3-1/TRBV3-2 TGTGCCAGCAGCCAGGGACAGGGGGCGTATGGCTACACCTTC CASSQGQGAYGYTF
TRBJ1-5 TRBD1 - TRBV18 TGTGCCAGCTCACCCGGGACAGGAGGGAACCAGCCCCAGCATTTT CASSPGTGGNQPQHF
TRBJ1-2 TRBD1 - TRBV6-6 TGTGCCAGCAGTTCCCGGGGACAGGGTTCCGGTGGCTACACCTTC CASSSRGQGSGGYTF
TRBJ2-1 - few TRBV29-1 TGCAGCGTTCAGGGGGGCTCCTACAATGAGCAGTTCTTC CSVQGGSYNEQFF
TRBJ1-2 - once TRBV7-2 TGTGCCAGCAGCTTAGCGGGAGATTATGGCTACACCTTC CASSLAGDYGYTF
TRBJ1-2 TRBD1 - TRBV19 TGTGCCAGTAGTATCGGACAGGGTGGGAACTATGGCTACACCTTC CASSIGQGGNYGYTF
TRBJ1-2 TRBD1 - TRBV5-6 TGTGCCAGCAGCTTGGAACAGGGGAACTATGGCTACACCTTC CASSLEQGNYGYTF
TRBJ2-5 TRBD1 - TRBV27 TGTGCCAGCAGCTGGGACAGGGGAGAGACCCAGTACTTC CASSWDRGETQYF
TRBJ2-5 TRBD2 - TRBV2 TGTGCCAGCAGTGAAGCGGAAGCGGGAGACCTAGAGACCCAGTACTTC CASSEAEAGDLETQYF
TRBJ2-7 - once TRBV20-1 TGCAGTGCTAGGGCGCTGGACAGACAGTACTTC CSARALDRQYF
TRBJ2-5 - - TRBV18 TGTGCCAGCTCACCTTATATTCAGGGGACACAAGAGACCCAGTACTTC CASSPYIQGTQETQYF